Sequencing of this TCR beta chain was carried out in a study of neurological immune-mediated disorders. This clonotype showed up many times. Germline CDR1 reads SGHRS; CDR2 reads YFSETQ. V lost 2 bases and J 3 bases, leaving 11 bases between the germline ends. The CDR3 consists of 15 residues. The method for making cDNA was 5'RACE, and it used 10-nucleotide random UMIs. Via MiXCR, TCRdb re-called the 5' RACE reads, giving one row per CDR3 protein. The table has over 60,000 distinct CDR3 sequences, roughly 4.8% seen once; the top ten hold 2% to 2.5%. The origin of this receptor is a woman in her sixties or seventies with multiple sclerosis. Sequenced sample: PBMCs. This sequence joins TRBV5-1 and TRBJ2-2; D possibly corresponds to TRBD2 (6 bases). CDR3: CASSFGGADTGELFF. CDR3 bases: TGCGCCAGCAGCTTTGGAGGGGCCGACACCGGGGAGCTGTTTTTT.